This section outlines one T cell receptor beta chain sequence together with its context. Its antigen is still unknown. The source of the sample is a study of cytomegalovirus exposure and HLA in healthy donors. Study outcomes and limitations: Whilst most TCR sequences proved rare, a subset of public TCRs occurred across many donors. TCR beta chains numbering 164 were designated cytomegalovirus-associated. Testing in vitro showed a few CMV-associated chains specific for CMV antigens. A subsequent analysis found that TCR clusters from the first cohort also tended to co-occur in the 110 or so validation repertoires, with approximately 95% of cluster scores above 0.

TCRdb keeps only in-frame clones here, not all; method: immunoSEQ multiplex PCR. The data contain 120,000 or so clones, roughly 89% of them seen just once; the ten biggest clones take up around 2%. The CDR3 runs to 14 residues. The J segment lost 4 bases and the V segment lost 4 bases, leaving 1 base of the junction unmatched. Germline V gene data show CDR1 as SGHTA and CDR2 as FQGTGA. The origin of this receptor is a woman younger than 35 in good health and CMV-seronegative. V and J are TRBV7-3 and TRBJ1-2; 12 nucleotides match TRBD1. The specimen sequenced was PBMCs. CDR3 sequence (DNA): TGTGCCAGCAGCTCGGGACAGGGGGCCTATGGCTACACCTTC. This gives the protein CASSSGQGAYGYTF.